This entry lists 5 T cell receptor beta chains sequenced from one sample in a study of cytomegalovirus exposure and HLA in healthy donors (dated by TCRdb to about 2017). The library was built by means of the immunoSEQ multiplex PCR assay. Sourced from immuneACCESS, this table was stored by TCRdb with only in-frame sequences that have V and J called. A share of the clones is absent; for the studies checked, an unresolved V gene accounts for under half, and the remainder has no known explanation. This sample holds some 160,000 clones; 88% were observed only once. The ten largest account for 2.5% to 3.5% of the sample. Sequencing was performed on PBMCs. These receptors came from a man younger than 30 in good health and CMV-seronegative.

V gene TRBV29-1 combines with J gene TRBJ2-1, with D hard to call. V lost 0 bases and J 0 bases, leaving 6 bases between the germline ends. The CDR3 covers 14 residues. Germline V gene sequence: CDR1 SQVTM, CDR2 ANQGSEA. DNA of the CDR3: TGCAGCGTTGAAGACTTCAGCTCCTACAATGAGCAGTTCTTC. Protein: CSVEDFSSYNEQFF.

The V and J genes are TRBV10-2 and TRBJ2-7; D not resolved. Germline CDR1 WSHSY, CDR2 SAAADI. The CDR3 is 14 residues long. The V end lost 5 bases, the J end lost 0 bases, and 11 bases lay between the germline ends. CDR3 protein: CASSQQVGSYEQYV. The CDR3 DNA follows: TGCGCCAGCAGTCAGCAGGTAGGCTCCTACGAGCAGTACGTC.

V is TRBV19 and J is TRBJ1-1; tentatively, D is TRBD1 (6 bases). Germline loops: CDR1 LNHDA, CDR2 SQIVND (reference sequence). The germline V and J ends were trimmed by 3 bases and 4 bases, with 18 bases remaining between them. The CDR3 covers 16 residues. CDR3 sequence reads: CASSIGGHRQGTEAFF. The DNA of the CDR3 is TGTGCCAGTAGTATCGGGGGGCACCGGCAGGGCACTGAAGCTTTCTTT.

This chain links TRBV5-8 with TRBJ1-6; D is perhaps TRBD1 (5 bases). This CDR3 has 15 amino acids. The V end lost 0 bases, the J end lost 7 bases, and 11 bases lay between the germline ends. Germline V gene data show CDR1 as SGHTS and CDR2 as YDEGEE. The CDR3: CASSLVLAGNSPLHF. The DNA for the CDR3 is TGTGCCAGCAGCTTGGTACTGGCAGGGAATTCACCCCTCCACTTT. Using reference TRBV5-8 and TRBJ1-6 for the parts outside the CDR3, the full variable domain is EAGVTQSPTHLIKTRGQQATLRCSPISGHTSVYWYQQALGLGLQFLLWYDEGEERNRGNFPPRFSGRQFPNYSSELNVNALELEDSALYLCASSLVLAGNSPLHFGNGTRLTVT.

This chain links TRBV6-5 with TRBJ1-6; D unresolved. Germline loops: CDR1 MNHEY, CDR2 SVGAGI. The CDR3 is 15 amino acids. V lost 5 bases, J lost 5 bases, and 13 bases lay in between. CDR3 bases: TGTGCCAGCAGTCTGTTCGGAGCGAATAATTCACCCCTCCACTTT. Translation: CASSLFGANNSPLHF.